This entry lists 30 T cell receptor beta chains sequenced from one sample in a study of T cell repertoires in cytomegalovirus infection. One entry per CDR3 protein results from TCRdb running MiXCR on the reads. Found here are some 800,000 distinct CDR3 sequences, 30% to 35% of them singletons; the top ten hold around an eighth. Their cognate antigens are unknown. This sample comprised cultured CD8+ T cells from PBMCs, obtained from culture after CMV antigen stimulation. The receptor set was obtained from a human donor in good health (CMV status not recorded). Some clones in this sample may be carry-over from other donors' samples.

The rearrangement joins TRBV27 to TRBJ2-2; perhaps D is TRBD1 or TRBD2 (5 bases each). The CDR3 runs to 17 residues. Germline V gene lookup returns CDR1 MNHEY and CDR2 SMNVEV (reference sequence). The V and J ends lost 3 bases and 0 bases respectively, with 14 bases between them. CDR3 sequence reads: CASSFSGTSSNTGELFF. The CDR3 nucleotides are TGTGCCAGCAGTTTTTCGGGGACCTCCTCGAACACCGGGGAGCTGTTTTTT.

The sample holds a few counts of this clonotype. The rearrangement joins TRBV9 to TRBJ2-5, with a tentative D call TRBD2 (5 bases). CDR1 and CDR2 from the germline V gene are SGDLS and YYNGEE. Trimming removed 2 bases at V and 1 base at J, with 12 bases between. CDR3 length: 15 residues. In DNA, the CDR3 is TGTGCCAGCAGCGTTCCCGGGGTTGGCCAAGAGACCCAGTACTTC. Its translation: CASSVPGVGQETQYF.

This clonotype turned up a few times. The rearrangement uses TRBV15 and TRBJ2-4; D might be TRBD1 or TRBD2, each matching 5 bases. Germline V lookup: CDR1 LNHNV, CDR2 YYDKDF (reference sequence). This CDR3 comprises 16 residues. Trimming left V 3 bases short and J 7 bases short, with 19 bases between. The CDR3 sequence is CATSSPGSRWGNIQYF. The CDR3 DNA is TGTGCCACCAGCAGTCCCGGGTCTCGGTGGGGGAACATTCAGTACTTC.

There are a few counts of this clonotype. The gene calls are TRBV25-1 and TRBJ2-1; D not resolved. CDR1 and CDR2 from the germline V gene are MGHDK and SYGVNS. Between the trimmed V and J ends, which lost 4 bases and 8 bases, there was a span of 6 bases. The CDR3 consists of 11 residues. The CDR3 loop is CASSGGYEQFF. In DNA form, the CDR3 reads TGTGCCAGCAGTGGAGGCTATGAGCAGTTCTTC.

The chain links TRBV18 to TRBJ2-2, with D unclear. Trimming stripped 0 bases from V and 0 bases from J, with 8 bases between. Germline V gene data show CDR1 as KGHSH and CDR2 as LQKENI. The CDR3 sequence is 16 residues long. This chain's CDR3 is CASSPPASANTGELFF. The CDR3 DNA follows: TGTGCCAGCTCACCACCGGCAAGCGCGAACACCGGGGAGCTGTTTTTT.

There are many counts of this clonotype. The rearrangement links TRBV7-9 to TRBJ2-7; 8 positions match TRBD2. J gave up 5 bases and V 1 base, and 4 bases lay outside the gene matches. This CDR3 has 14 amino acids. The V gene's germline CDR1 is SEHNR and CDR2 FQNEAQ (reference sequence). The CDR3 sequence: CASSLDLAGNEQYF. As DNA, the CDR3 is TGTGCCAGCAGCTTAGACCTAGCGGGTAACGAGCAGTACTTC.

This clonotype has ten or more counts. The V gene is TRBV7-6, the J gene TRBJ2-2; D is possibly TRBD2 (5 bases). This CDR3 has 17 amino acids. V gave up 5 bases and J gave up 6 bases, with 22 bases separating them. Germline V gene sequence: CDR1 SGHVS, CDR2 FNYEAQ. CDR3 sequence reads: CASSPTSHLKRAGELFF. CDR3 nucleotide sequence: TGTGCCAGCAGCCCCACCAGCCACCTAAAGAGGGCCGGGGAGCTGTTTTTT. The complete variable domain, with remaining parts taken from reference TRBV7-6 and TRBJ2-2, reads GAGVSQSPRYKVTKRGQDVALRCDPISGHVSLYWYRQALGQGPEFLTYFNYEAQQDKSGLPNDRFSAERPEGSISTLTIQRTEQRDSAMYRCASSPTSHLKRAGELFFGEGSRLTVL.

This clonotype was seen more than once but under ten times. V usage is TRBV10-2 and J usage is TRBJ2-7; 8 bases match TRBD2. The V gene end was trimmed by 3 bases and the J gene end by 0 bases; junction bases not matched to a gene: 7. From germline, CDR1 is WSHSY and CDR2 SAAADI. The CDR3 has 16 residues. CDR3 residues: CASSETGGIRSYEQYF. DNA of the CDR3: TGCGCCAGCAGTGAAACGGGGGGGATTCGCTCCTACGAGCAGTACTTC.

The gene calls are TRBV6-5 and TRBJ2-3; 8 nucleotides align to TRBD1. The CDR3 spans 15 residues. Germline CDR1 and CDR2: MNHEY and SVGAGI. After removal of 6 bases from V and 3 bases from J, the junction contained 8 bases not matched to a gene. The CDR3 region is CASSSTGAHTDTQYF. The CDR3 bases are TGTGCCAGCAGCTCGACAGGGGCTCATACAGATACGCAGTATTTT.

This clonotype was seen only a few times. This chain's CDR3 is CASSLEAVGSGNTIYF. The CDR3 DNA reads as TGTGCCAGCAGCTTGGAAGCGGTCGGCTCTGGAAACACCATATATTTT. V is TRBV5-5 and J is TRBJ1-3; no clear D gene. V dropped 0 bases and J dropped 0 bases, with 10 bases sitting between them. Looked up from germline, CDR1 is SGHKS and CDR2 is YYEKEE (reference sequence). This CDR3 has 16 amino acids.

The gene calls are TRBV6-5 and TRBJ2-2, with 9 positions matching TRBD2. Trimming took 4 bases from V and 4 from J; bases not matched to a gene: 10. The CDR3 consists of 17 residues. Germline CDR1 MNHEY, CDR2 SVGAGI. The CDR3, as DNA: TGTGCCAGCAGTTTCTGGGGAAGCGGGGGGTCCACCGGGGAGCTGTTTTTT. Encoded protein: CASSFWGSGGSTGELFF.

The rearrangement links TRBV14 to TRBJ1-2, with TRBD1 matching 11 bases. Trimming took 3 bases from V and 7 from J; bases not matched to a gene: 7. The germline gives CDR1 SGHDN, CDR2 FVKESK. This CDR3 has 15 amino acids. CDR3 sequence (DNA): TGTGCCAGCAGCCATCGATCCGGGACAGGGGGTGGCTACACCTTC. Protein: CASSHRSGTGGGYTF.

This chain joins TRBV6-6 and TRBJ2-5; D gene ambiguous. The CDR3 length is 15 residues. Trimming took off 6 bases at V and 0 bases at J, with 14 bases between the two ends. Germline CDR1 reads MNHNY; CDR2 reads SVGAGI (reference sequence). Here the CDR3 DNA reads TGTGCCAGCAGGGGATTCACTGAAAACCAAGAGACCCAGTACTTC. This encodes CASRGFTENQETQYF.

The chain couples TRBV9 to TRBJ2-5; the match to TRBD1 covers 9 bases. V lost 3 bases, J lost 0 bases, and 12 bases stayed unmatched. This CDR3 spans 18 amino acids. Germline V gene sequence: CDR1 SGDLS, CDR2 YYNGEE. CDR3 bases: TGTGCCAGCAGCGCCCCTCTGGACAGGGGACGGTACCAAGAGACCCAGTACTTC. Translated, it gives CASSAPLDRGRYQETQYF.

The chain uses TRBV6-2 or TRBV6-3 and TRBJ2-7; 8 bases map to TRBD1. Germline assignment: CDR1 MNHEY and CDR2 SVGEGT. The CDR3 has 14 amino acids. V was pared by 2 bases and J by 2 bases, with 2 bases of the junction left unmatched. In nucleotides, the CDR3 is TGTGCCAGCAGTTACGACAGGGGAGCCTACGAGCAGTACGTC. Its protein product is CASSYDRGAYEQYV.

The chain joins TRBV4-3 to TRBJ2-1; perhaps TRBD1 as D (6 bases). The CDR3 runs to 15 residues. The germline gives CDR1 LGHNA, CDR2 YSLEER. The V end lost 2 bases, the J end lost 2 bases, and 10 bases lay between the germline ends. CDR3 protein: CASSQSQGTYNEQFF. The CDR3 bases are TGCGCCAGCAGCCAATCGCAGGGGACCTACAATGAGCAGTTCTTC.

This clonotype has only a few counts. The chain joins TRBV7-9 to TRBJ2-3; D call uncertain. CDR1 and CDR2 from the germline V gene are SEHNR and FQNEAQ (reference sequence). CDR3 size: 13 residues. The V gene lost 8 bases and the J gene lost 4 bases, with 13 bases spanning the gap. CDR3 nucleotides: TGTGCCAGCTGGGAACGCTCTGCAGATACGCAGTATTTT. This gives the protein CASWERSADTQYF.

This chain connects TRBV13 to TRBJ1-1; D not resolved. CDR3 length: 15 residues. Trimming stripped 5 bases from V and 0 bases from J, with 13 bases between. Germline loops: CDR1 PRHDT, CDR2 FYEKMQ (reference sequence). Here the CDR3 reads CASSTRRRVNTEAFF. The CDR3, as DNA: TGTGCCAGCAGCACCCGGCGACGGGTGAACACTGAAGCTTTCTTT.

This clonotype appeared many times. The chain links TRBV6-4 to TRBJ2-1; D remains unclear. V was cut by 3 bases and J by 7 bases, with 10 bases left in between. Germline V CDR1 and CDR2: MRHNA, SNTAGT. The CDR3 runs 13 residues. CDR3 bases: TGTGCCAGCAGTGAGAAGGATTCAAATGAGCAGTTCTTC. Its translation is CASSEKDSNEQFF.

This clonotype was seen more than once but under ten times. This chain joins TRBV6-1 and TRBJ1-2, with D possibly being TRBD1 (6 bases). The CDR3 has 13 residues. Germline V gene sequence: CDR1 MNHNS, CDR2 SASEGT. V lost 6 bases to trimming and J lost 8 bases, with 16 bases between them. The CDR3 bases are TGTGCCAGCAGGCGGGACATCCCTGAAGGCTACACCTTC. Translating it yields CASRRDIPEGYTF.

In nucleotides, the CDR3 is TGTGCCAGCAGCTTACGTGGTGGGGGACAGGGGGTTTTCGGCGAGCAGTACTTC. Translating gives CASSLRGGGQGVFGEQYF. J is TRBJ2-7 and V is TRBV13, with TRBD1 matching 11 bases. The CDR3 covers 18 residues. CDR1 and CDR2 (germline): PRHDT, FYEKMQ (reference sequence). Trimming at V came to 2 bases and at J to 6 bases, leaving 15 bases not matched to a gene. The full variable domain, completed using reference TRBV13 and TRBJ2-7, is AAGVIQSPRHLIKEKRETATLKCYPIPRHDTVYWYQQGPGQDPQFLISFYEKMQSDKGSIPDRFSAQQFSDYHSELNMSSLELGDSALYFCASSLRGGGQGVFGEQYFGPGTRLTVT.

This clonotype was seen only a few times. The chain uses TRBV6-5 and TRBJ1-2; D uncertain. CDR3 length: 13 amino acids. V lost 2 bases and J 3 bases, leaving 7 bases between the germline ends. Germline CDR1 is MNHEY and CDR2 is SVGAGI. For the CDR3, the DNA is TGTGCCAGCAGTTACGCGCCAGACTATGGCTACACCTTC. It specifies CASSYAPDYGYTF.

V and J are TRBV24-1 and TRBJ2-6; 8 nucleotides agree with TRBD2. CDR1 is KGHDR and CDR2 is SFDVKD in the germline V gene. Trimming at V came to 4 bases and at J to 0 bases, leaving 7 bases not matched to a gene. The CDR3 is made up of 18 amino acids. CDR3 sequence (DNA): TGTGCCACCAGTGACTCTAGCGGGCGACGCTCTGGGGCCAACGTCCTGACTTTC. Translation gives CATSDSSGRRSGANVLTF.

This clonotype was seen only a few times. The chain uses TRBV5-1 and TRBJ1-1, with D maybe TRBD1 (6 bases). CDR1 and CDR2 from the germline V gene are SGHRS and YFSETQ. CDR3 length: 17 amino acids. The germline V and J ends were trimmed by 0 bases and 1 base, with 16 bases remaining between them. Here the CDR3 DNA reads TGCGCCAGCAGCTTGGCCGGGCAGGGGATAGGGAACACTGAAGCTTTCTTT. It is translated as CASSLAGQGIGNTEAFF.

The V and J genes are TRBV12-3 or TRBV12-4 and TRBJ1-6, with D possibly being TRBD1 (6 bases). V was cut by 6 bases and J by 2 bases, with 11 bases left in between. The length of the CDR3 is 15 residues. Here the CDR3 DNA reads TGTGCCAGCAGCCTTCCAGGGGCCTATAATTCACCCCTCCACTTT. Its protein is CASSLPGAYNSPLHF.

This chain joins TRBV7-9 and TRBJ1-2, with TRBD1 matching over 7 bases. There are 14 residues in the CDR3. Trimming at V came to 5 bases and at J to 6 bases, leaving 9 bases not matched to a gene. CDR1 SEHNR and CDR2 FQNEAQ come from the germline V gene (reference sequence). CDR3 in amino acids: CASSPTGAGDGYTF. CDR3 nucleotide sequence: TGTGCCAGCAGCCCCACAGGGGCGGGTGATGGCTACACCTTC.

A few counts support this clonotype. CDR3 residues: CASSLPGGQDGYTF. The CDR3 coding sequence is TGTGCCAGCAGCTTGCCTGGGGGTCAGGATGGCTACACCTTC. The chain is built from TRBV7-9 and TRBJ1-2; a possible D gene is TRBD1 (5 bases). The CDR3 consists of 14 residues. Trimming left V 3 bases short and J 6 bases short, with 14 bases between. Germline loops: CDR1 SEHNR, CDR2 FQNEAQ (reference sequence).

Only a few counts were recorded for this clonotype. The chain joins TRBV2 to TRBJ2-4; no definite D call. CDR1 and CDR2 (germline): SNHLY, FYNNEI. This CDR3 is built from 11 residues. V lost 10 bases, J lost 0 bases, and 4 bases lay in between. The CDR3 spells CATVAKNIQYF. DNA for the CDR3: TGTGCCACCGTAGCCAAAAACATTCAGTACTTC.

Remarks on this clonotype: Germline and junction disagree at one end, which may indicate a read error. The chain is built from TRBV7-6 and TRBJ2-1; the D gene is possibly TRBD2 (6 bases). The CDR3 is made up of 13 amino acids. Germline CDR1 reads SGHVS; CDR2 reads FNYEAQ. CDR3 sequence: CASSLVEGREQFF. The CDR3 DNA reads TGTGCTAGCAGCTTAGTGGAGGGTCGCGAGCAGTTCTTC.

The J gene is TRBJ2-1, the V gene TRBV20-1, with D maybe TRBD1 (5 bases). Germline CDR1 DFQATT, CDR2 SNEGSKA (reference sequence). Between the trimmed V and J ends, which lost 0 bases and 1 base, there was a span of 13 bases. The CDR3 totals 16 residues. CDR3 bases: TGCAGTGCTAGAGAGCCCGGACACGGATCCTACAATGAGCAGTTCTTC. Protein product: CSAREPGHGSYNEQFF.